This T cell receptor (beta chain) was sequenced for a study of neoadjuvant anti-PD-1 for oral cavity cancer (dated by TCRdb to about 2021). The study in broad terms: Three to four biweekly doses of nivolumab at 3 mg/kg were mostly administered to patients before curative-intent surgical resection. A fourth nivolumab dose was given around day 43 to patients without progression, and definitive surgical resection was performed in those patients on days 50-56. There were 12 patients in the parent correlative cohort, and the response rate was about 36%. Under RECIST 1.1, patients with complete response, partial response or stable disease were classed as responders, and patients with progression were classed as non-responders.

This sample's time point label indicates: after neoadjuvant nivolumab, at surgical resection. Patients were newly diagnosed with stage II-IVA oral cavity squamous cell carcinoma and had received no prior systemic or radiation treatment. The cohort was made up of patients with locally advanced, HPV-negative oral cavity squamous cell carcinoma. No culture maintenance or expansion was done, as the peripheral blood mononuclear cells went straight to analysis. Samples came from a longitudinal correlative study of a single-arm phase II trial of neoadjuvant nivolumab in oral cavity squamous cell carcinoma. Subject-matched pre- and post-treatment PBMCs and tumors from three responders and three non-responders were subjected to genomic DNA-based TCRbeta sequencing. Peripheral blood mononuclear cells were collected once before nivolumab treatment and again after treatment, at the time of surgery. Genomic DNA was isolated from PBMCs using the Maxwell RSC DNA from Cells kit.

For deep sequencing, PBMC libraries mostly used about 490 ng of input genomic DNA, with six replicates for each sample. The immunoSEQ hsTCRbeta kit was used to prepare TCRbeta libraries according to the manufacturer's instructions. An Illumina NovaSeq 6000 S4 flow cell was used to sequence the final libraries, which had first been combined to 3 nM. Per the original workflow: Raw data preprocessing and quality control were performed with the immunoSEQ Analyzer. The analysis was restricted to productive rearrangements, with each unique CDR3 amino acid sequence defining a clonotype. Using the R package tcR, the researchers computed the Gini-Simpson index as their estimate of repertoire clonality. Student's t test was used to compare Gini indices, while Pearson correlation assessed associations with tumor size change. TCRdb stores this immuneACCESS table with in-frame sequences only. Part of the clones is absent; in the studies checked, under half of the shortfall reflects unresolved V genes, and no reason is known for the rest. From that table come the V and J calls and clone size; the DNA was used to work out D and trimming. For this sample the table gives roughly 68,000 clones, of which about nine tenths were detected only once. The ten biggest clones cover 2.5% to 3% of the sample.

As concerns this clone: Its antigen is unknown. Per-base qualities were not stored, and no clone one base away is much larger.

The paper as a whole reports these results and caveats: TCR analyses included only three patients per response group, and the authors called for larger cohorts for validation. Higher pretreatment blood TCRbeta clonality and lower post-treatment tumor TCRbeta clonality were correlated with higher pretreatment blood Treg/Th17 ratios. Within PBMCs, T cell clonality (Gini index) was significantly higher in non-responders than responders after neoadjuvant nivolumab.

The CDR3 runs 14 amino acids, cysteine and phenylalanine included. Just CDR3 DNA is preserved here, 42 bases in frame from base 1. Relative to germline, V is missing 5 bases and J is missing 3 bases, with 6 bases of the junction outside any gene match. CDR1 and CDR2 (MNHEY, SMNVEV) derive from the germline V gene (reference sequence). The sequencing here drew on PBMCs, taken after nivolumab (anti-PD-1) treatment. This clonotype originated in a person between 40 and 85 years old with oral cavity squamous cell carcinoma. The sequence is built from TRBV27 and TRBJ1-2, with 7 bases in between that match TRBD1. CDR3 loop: CASSRDSLHYGYTF. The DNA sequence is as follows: TGTGCCAGCAGTCGGGACAGCTTGCACTATGGCTACACCTTC.